This TCR beta chain came from a study of CD8 T cells in Susac syndrome. An input of about 0.45 to 1 ug of RNA was subjected to reverse transcription using random hexamers. TCRdb passed the immunoSEQ multiplex PCR reads through MiXCR, listing each CDR3 protein once. The sample holds some 210,000 distinct CDR3 sequences, about 94% seen once. CDR1 is SGHTA, CDR2 FQGNSA, per germline. The V gene lost 2 bases and the J gene lost 2 bases, with 6 bases spanning the gap. This CDR3 contains 13 residues. This clonotype originated in a human donor with Susac syndrome. Source material: CD4+ T cells from PBMCs. The J gene is TRBJ1-2, the V gene TRBV7-2; D perhaps matches TRBD1 (5 bases). Here the CDR3 reads CASSLRDNYGYTF. As DNA, the CDR3 is TGTGCCAGCAGCTTAAGGGACAACTATGGCTACACCTTC.